This T cell receptor beta chain was found in a study of blood T cell repertoires in COVID-19. Overall study: Sources were T cells, B-cell-depleted T cells, or PBMCs; the material itself was cDNA or gDNA.

Here immunoSEQ multiplex PCR was the method, and the copy in TCRdb shows in-frame clones only, minus some. Of some 390,000 clones listed, approximately 87% are singletons. V shed 4 bases, J shed 6 bases, and the junction held 11 bases outside the gene matches. The germline V gene encodes CDR1 SGHDT and CDR2 YYEEEE. The length of the CDR3 is 16 residues. This sequence was found in a woman aged 60-75 years with COVID-19, enrolled during active disease. The chain is built from TRBV5-6 and TRBJ2-1, with TRBD1 matching over 9 bases. Material for sequencing was peripheral blood. This chain's CDR3 is CASSHRRGTGINEQFF. CDR3 bases: TGTGCCAGCAGCCACAGGAGGGGGACAGGGATCAATGAGCAGTTCTTC.